What follows describes a single TCR beta chain. Its specificity is not known. This sample is drawn from a study of cytomegalovirus exposure and HLA in healthy donors. Study-wide points: Specificity of three CMV-associated chains for CMV antigens was verified in vitro.

The germline CDR1 and CDR2 sequences are KGHSH and LQKENI. V shed 2 bases, J shed 4 bases, and the junction held 8 bases outside the gene matches. CDR3 length: 16 amino acids. The protocol was immunoSEQ multiplex PCR, while the TCRdb copy is restricted to in-frame clones and leaves out a portion. The table records approximately 260,000 clones, around 86% of them present only once. This sequence was found in a woman in her 30s in good health and CMV-seropositive. The chain couples TRBV18 to TRBJ2-5, with TRBD2 identical over 9 bases. The sample consisted of PBMCs. This chain's CDR3 is CASSPGPAGGGETQYF. The CDR3 DNA reads TGTGCCAGCTCACCAGGGCCAGCGGGAGGAGGAGAGACCCAGTACTTC. The full variable domain, completed using reference TRBV18 and TRBJ2-5, is NAGVMQNPRHLVRRRGQEARLRCSPMKGHSHVYWYRQLPEEGLKFMVYLQKENIIDESGMPKERFSAEFPKEGPSILRIQQVVRGDSAAYFCASSPGPAGGGETQYFGPGTRLLVL.